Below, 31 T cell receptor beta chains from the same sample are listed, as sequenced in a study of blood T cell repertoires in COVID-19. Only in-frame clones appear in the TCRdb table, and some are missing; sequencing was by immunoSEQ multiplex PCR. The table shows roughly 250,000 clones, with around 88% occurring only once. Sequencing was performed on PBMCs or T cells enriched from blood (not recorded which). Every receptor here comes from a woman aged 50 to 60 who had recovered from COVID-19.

The CDR3 sequence: CASSIFGNTGELFF. CDR3 DNA sequence: TGTGCCAGTAGTATATTCGGGAACACCGGGGAGCTGTTTTTT. This sequence joins TRBV19 and TRBJ2-2; no reliable D call. The CDR3 totals 14 residues. Germline loops: CDR1 LNHDA, CDR2 SQIVND (reference sequence). Trimming pared 2 bases from V and 1 base from J, leaving 5 bases between.

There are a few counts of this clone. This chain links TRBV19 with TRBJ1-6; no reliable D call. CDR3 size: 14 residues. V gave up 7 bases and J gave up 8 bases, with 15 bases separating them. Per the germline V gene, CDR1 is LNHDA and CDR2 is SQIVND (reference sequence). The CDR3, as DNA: TGTGCCAGTAATAAAGGACTAGTGGATTCACCCCTCCACTTT. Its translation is CASNKGLVDSPLHF.

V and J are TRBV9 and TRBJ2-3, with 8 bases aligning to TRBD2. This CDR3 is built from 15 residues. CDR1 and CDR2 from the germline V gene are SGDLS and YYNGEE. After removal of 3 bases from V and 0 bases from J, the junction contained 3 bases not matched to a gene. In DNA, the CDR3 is TGTGCCAGCAGCGCCGGACTAGCTAGCACAGATACGCAGTATTTT. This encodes CASSAGLASTDTQYF.

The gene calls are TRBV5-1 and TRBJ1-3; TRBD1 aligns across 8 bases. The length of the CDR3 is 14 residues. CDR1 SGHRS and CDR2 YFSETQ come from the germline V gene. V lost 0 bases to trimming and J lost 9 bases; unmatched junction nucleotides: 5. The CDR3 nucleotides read TGCGCCAGCAGCTTGGAGCAGGGGGCCATCACCATATATTTT. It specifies CASSLEQGAITIYF.

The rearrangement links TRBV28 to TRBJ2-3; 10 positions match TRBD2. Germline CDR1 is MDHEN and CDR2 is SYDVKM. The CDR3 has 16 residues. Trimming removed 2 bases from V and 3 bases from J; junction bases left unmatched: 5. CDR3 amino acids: CASSLGASGRTDTQYF. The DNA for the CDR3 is TGTGCCAGCAGTTTAGGGGCTAGCGGGAGAACAGATACGCAGTATTTT.

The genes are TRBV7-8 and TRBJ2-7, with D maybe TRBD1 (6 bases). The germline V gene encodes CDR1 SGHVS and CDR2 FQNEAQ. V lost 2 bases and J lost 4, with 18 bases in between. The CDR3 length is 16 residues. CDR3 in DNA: TGTGCCAGCAGCTTAAAAAGACAGGATCCTCCATACGAGCAGTACTTC. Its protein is CASSLKRQDPPYEQYF.

The CDR3 bases are TGTGCCAGCAGCCAAGGCGGGGAGCATGGCTACACCTTC. Its protein is CASSQGGEHGYTF. The gene calls are TRBV3-1 (or the pseudogene TRBV3-2) and TRBJ1-2; D gene unclear. Trimming left V 1 base short and J 6 bases short, with 9 bases between. This CDR3 has 13 residues. The germline V gene encodes CDR1 LGHDT and CDR2 YNNKEL (reference sequence).

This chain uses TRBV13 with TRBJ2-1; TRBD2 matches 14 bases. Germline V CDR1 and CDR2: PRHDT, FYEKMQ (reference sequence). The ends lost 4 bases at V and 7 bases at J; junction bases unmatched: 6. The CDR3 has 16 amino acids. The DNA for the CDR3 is TGTGCCAGCAGCTCTAGACTAGCGGGGGGGCCGAATGAGCAGTTCTTC. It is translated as CASSSRLAGGPNEQFF.

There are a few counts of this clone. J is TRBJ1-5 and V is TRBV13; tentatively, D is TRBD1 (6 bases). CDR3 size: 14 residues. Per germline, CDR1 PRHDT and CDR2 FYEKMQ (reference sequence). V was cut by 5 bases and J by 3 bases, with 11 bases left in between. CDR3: CASSRRGANQPQHF. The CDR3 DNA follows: TGTGCCAGCAGCCGGCGGGGGGCCAATCAGCCCCAGCATTTT.

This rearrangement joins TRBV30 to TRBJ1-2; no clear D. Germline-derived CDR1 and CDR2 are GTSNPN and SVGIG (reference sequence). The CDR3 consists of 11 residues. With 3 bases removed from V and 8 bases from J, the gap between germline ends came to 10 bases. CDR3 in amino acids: CAWRPTWGYTF. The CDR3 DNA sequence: TGTGCCTGGAGGCCCACTTGGGGCTACACCTTC.

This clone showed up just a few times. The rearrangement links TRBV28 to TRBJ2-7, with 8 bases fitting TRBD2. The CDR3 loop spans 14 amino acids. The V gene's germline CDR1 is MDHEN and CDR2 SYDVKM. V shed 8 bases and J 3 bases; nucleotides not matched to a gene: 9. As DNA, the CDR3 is TGTGCCAGCGGATTACTAGCGGAGCTCTACGAGCAGTACTTC. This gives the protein CASGLLAELYEQYF.

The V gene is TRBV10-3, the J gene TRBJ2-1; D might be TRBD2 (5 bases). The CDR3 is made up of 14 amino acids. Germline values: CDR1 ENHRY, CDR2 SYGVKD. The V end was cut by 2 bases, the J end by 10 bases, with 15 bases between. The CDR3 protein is CAISESSRGTEQFF. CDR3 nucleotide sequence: TGTGCCATCAGTGAGAGTAGCCGGGGAACGGAGCAGTTCTTC.

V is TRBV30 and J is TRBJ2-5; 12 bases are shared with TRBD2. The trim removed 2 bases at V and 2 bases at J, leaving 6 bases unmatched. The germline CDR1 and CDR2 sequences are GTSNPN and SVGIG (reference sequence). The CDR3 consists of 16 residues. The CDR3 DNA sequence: TGTGCCTGGAGTTGGAGGCTAGCGGGGGGGCAAGAGACCCAGTACTTC. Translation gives CAWSWRLAGGQETQYF.

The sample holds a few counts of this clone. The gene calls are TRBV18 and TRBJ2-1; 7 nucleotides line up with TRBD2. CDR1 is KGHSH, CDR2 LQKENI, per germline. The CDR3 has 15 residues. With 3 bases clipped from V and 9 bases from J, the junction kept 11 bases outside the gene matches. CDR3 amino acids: CASSPRYGGFVEQFF. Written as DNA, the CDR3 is TGTGCCAGCTCACCGAGGTACGGGGGGTTCGTTGAGCAGTTCTTC.

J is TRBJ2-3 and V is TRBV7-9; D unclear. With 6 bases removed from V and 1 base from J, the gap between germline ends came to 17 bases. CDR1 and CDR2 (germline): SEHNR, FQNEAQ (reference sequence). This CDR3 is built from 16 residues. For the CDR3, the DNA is TGTGCCAGCAGGCTTACCGCTGGGCTACGCACAGATACGCAGTATTTT. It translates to CASRLTAGLRTDTQYF.

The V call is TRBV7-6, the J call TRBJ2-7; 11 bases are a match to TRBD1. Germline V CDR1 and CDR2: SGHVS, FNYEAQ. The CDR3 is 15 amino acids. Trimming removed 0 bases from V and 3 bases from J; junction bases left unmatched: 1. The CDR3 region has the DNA TGTGCCAGCAGCTTAGCCGGGACAGGGGGCTACGAGCAGTACTTC. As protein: CASSLAGTGGYEQYF.

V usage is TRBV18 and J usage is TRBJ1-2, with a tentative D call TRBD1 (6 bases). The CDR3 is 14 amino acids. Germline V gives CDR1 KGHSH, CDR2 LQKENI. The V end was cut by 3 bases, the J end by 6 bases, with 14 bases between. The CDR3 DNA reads TGTGCCAGCTCACCTCGACAGGAGATTGATGGCTACACCTTC. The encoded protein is CASSPRQEIDGYTF.

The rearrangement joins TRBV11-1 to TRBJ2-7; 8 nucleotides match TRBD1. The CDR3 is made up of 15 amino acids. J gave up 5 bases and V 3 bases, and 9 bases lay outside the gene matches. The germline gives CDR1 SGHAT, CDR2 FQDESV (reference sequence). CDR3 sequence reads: CASSFGQGGIHEQYF. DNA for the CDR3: TGTGCCAGCAGCTTCGGACAGGGAGGTATCCACGAGCAGTACTTC.

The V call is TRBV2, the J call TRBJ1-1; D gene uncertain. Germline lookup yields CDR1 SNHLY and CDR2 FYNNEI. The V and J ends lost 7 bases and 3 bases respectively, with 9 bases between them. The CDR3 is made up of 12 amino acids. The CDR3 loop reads CASKAGYTEAFF. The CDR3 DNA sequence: TGTGCCAGCAAGGCGGGGTACACTGAAGCTTTCTTT. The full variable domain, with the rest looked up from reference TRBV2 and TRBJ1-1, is EPEVTQTPSHQVTQMGQEVILRCVPISNHLYFYWYRQILGQKVEFLVSFYNNEISEKSEIFDDQFSVERPDGSNFTLKIRSTKLEDSAMYFCASKAGYTEAFFGQGTRLTVV.

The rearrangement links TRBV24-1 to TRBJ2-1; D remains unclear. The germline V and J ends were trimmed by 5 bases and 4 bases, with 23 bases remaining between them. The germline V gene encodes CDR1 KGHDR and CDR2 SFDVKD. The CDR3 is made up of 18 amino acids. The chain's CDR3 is CATSGTLSRAEAYNEQFF. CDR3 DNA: TGTGCCACCAGTGGCACTCTGAGCAGAGCTGAGGCGTACAATGAGCAGTTCTTC.

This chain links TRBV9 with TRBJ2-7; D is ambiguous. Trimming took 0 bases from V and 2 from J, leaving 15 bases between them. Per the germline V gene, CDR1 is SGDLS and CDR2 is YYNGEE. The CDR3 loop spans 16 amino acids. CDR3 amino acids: CASSVGGHPFPYEQYF. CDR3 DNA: TGTGCCAGCAGCGTAGGAGGCCATCCCTTTCCCTACGAGCAGTACTTC.

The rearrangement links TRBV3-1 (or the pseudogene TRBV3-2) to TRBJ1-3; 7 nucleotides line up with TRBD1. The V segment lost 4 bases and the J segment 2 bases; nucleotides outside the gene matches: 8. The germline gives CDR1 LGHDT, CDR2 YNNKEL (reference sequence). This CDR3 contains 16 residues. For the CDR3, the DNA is TGTGCCAGCAGCCGGGATCAGGGGGTGGCTGGAAACACCATATATTTT. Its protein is CASSRDQGVAGNTIYF.

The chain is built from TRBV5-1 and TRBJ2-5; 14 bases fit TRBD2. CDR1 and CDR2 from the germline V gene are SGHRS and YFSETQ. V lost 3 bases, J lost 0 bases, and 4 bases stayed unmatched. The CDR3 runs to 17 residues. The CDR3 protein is CASSSGLAGGHQETQYF. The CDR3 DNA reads TGCGCCAGCAGCTCAGGACTAGCGGGGGGTCACCAAGAGACCCAGTACTTC.

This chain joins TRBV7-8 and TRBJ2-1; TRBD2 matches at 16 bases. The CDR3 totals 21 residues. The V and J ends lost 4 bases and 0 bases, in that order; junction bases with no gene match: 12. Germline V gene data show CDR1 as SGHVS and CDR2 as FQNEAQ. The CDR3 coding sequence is TGTGCCAGCAGCTGGGGTATCGGGACTAGCGGGGGGGATAGCTCCTACAATGAGCAGTTCTTC. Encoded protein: CASSWGIGTSGGDSSYNEQFF.

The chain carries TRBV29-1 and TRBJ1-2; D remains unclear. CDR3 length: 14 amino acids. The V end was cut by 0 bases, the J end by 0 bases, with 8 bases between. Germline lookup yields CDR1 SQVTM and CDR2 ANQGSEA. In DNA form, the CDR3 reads TGCAGCGTTGAAGACAGGTGGACTAACTATGGCTACACCTTC. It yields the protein CSVEDRWTNYGYTF.

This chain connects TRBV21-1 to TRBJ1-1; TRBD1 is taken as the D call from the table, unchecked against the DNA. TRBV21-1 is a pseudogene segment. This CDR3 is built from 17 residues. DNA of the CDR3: TGTGCCAGCAGCAAAGTCGGCGTCAGGGGGGCGAGCACTGAAGCTTTCTTT. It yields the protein CASSKVGVRGASTEAFF.

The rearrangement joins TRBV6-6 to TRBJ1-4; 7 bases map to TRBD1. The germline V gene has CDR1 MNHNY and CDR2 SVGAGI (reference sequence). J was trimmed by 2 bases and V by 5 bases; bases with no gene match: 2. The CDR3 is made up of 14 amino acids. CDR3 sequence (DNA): TGTGCCAGCAGTCAACAGGGGACTAATGAAAAACTGTTTTTT. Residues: CASSQQGTNEKLFF.

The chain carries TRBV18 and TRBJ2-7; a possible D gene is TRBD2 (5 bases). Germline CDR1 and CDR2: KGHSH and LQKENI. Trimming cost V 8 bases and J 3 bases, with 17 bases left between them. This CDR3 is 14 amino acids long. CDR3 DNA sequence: TGTGCCAGCCACCCCTCCCCGGGATACTACGAGCAGTACTTC. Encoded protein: CASHPSPGYYEQYF.

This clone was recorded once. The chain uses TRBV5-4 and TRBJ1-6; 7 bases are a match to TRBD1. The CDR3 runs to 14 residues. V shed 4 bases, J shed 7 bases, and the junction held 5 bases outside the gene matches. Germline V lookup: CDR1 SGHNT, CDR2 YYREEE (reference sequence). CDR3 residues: CASSTGTVNSPLHF. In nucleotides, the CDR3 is TGTGCCAGCAGCACCGGGACAGTGAATTCACCCCTCCACTTT. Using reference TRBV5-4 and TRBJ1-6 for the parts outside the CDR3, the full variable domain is ETGVTQSPTHLIKTRGQQVTLRCSSQSGHNTVSWYQQALGQGPQFIFQYYREEENGRGNFPPRFSGLQFPNYSSELNVNALELDDSALYLCASSTGTVNSPLHFGNGTRLTVT.

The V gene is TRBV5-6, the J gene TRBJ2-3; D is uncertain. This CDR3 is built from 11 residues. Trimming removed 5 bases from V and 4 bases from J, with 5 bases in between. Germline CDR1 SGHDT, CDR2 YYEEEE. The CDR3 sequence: CASSSADTQYF. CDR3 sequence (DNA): TGTGCCAGCAGTTCTGCAGATACGCAGTATTTT.

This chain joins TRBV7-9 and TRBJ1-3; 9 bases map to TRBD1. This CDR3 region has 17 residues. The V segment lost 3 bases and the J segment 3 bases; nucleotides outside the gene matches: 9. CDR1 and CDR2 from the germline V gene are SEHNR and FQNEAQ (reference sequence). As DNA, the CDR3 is TGTGCCAGCAGCTTGTATCTTACAGGGGGCTTTGGAAACACCATATATTTT. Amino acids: CASSLYLTGGFGNTIYF.